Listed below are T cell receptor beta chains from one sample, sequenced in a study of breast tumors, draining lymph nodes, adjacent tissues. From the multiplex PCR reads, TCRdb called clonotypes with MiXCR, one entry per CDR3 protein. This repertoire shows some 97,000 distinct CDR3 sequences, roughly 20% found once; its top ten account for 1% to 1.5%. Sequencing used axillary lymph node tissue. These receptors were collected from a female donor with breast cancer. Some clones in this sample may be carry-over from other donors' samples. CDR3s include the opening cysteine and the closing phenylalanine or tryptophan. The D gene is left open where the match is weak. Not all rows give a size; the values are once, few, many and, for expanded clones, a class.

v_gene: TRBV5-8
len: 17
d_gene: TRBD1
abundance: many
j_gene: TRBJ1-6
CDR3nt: TGTGCCAGTTCCCAGGGACAGATCAGCTCCTATAATTCACCCCTCCACTTT
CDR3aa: CASSQGQISSYNSPLHF

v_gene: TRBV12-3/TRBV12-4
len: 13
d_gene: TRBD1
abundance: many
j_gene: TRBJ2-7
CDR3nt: TGTGCCAGCAGCCGACAGGGCTTATACGAGCAGTACTTC
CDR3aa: CASSRQGLYEQYF

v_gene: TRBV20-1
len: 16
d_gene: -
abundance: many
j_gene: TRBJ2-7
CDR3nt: TGCAGTGCTAGAGATGGGGCGGGACAACTGGCCTACGAGCAGTACTTC
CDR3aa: CSARDGAGQLAYEQYF

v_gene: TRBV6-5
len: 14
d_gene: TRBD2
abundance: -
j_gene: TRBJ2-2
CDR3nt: TGTGCCACCCGACTAGCGGGAGCCGTCGGGGAGCTGTTTTTT
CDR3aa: CATRLAGAVGELFF

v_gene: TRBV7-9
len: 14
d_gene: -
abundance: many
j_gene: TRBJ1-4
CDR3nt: TGTGCCAGCAGCTCCCCTTCCACTAATGAAAAACTGTTTTTT
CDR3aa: CASSSPSTNEKLFF

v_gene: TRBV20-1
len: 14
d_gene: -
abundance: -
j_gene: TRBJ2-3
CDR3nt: TGCAGTGTCAGACTAGGGTTGCTTACAGATACGCAGTATTTT
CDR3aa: CSVRLGLLTDTQYF

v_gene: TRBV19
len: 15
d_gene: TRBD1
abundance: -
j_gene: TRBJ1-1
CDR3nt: TGTGCCAGTAGTATCACCTCCAGGGGGACCACTGAAGCTTTCTTT
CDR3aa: CASSITSRGTTEAFF

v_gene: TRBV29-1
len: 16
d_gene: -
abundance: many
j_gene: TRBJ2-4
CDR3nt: TGCAGCGTTGAAGTTTATGGGTTAAGGGCCAAAAACATTCAGTACTTC
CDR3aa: CSVEVYGLRAKNIQYF

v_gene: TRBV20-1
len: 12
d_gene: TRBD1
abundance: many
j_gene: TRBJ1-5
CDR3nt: TGCAGTGCTAGACAGGGGGCTCAGCCCCAGCATTTT
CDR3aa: CSARQGAQPQHF

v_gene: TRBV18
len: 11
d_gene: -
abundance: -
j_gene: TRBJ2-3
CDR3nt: TGTGCCAGCTCGAACACAGGTACGCAGTATTTT
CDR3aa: CASSNTGTQYF

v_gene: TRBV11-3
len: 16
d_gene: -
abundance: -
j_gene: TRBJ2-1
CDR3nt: TGTGCCAGCAGCTTGGGCCGTGAGGCCGATTACAATGAGCAGTTCTTC
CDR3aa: CASSLGREADYNEQFF

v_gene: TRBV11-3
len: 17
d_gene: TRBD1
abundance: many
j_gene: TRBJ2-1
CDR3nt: TGTGCCAGCAGCTCCCGCCGGACAGGGATTGCCCCAACTTCGCAGTTCTTC
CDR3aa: CASSSRRTGIAPTSQFF

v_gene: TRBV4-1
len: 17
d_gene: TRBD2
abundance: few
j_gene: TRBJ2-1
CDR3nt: TGCGCCAGCAGCCCAAAACCGGGACTAGCGGGAGTTGGTGAGCAGTTCTTC
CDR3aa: CASSPKPGLAGVGEQFF

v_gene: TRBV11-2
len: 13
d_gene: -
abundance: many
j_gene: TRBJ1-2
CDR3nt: TGTGCCAGCAGCCCTGGTCGTGGGGATGGCTACACCTTC
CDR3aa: CASSPGRGDGYTF

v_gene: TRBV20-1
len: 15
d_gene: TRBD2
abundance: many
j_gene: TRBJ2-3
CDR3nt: TGCAGTGCTAGAGGGACTAGCGGGACAGCGGATACGCAGTATTTT
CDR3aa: CSARGTSGTADTQYF

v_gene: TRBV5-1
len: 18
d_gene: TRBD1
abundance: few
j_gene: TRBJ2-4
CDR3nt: TGCGCCAGCAGCTTGGCCTCGGGACAGGGGATAGCCAAAAACATTCAGTACTTC
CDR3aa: CASSLASGQGIAKNIQYF

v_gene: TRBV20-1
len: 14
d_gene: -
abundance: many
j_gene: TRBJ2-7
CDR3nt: TGCAGTGCTGTCAAGGGACTGACCCCCTACGAGCAGTACTTC
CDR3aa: CSAVKGLTPYEQYF

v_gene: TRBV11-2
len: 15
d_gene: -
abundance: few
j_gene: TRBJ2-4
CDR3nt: TGTGCCAGCAGCTTAGAAGGGGCCTCGGGTAACATTCAGTACTTC
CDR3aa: CASSLEGASGNIQYF

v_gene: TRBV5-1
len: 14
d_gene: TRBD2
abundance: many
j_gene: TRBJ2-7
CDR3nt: TGCGCCAGCAGCTCTGGCGGGGGCTCCTACGAGCAGTACTTC
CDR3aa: CASSSGGGSYEQYF

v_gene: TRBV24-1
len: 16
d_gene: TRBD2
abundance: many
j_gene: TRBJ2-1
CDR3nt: TGTGCCACCAGTGATTTCCTAGCGGGACACCCCAATGAGCAGTTCTTC
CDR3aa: CATSDFLAGHPNEQFF

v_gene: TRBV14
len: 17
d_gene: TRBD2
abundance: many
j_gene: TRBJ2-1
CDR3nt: TGTGCCAGCAGCCAAGAGGGTAGCGGGAGGTCCTACAATGAGCAGTTCTTC
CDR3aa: CASSQEGSGRSYNEQFF

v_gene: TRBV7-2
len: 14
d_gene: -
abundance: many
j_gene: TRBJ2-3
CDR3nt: TGTGCCAGCAGCTTAAGCAGGTCGGGCGGGGCGCAGTATTTT
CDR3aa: CASSLSRSGGAQYF

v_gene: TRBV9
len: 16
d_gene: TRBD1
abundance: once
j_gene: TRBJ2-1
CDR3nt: TGTGCCAGCAGCGTACTCTGGACAGGGGGAGACGGTGAGCAGTTCTTC
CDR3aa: CASSVLWTGGDGEQFF

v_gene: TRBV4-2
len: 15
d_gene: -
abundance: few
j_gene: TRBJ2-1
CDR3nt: TGTGCCAGCAGCCAACAGGGCGGGGTCTACAATGAGCAGTTCTTC
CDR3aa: CASSQQGGVYNEQFF